These 18 T cell receptor beta chains were all obtained from the same sample, sequenced in a study of PD-1 blockade in classical Hodgkin lymphoma. The time point was: cycle 4 day 1 (C4D1), after 6 weeks of nivolumab. After autologous stem cell transplantation all patients relapsed, and prior brentuximab vedotin exposure differed between cohorts. Generated by immunoSEQ multiplex PCR, the TCRdb table keeps only in-frame clones and is missing some. The data hold nearly 50,000 clones, with 65% to 80% observed a single time. Sequencing was performed on peripheral blood mononuclear cells (PBMCs), taken before the fourth cycle of nivolumab. All receptors derive from a human donor with classical Hodgkin lymphoma.

The sample holds many counts of this clone. The rearrangement uses TRBV11-2 and TRBJ2-1, with 14 bases fitting TRBD2. Germline assignment: CDR1 SGHAT and CDR2 FQNNGV. This CDR3 is built from 14 residues. V lost 1 base to trimming and J lost 12 bases; unmatched junction nucleotides: 2. The CDR3 DNA reads TGTGCCAGCAGCTTAGTGGGACTAGCGGGGGTGCAGTTCTTC. Translating it yields CASSLVGLAGVQFF. The whole variable domain, filled in from reference TRBV11-2 and TRBJ2-1, reads EAGVAQSPRYKIIEKRQSVAFWCNPISGHATLYWYQQILGQGPKLLIQFQNNGVVDDSQLPKDRFSAERLKGVDSTLKIQPAKLEDSAVYLCASSLVGLAGVQFFGPGTRLTVL.

The rearrangement links TRBV7-9 to TRBJ2-1; D might be TRBD2 (5 bases). The CDR3 has 15 residues. Germline CDR1 reads SEHNR; CDR2 reads FQNEAQ (reference sequence). Trimming took 5 bases from V and 4 from J, leaving 15 bases between them. CDR3 coding DNA: TGTGCCAGCAGCGAATTAGCGTTGGAGTACAATGAGCAGTTCTTC. Translated, it gives CASSELALEYNEQFF.

In its sample, this clone was seen once. The chain links TRBV19 to TRBJ1-2; D not resolved. The CDR3 loop spans 16 amino acids. Trimming pared 3 bases from V and 1 base from J, leaving 15 bases between. From germline, CDR1 is LNHDA and CDR2 SQIVND (reference sequence). The chain's CDR3 is CASSISARDLNYGYTF. CDR3 DNA sequence: TGTGCCAGTAGTATTTCCGCCCGGGATCTTAACTATGGCTACACCTTC. The variable domain in full, with the rest retrieved from reference TRBV19 and TRBJ1-2, is DGGITQSPKYLFRKEGQNVTLSCEQNLNHDAMYWYRQDPGQGLRLIYYSQIVNDFQKGDIAEGYSVSREKKESFPLTVTSAQKNPTAFYLCASSISARDLNYGYTFGSGTRLTVV.

The chain has TRBV7-8 and TRBJ2-2; TRBD1 matches at 7 bases. V was clipped by 3 bases and J by 3 bases; unmatched bases: 1. CDR3 size: 14 residues. Per germline, CDR1 SGHVS and CDR2 FQNEAQ. CDR3 nucleotide sequence: TGTGCCAGCAGCTTGGGACAGTACACCGGGGAGCTGTTTTTT. This codes for CASSLGQYTGELFF.

This rearrangement joins TRBV7-9 to TRBJ2-5; 12 bases are a match to TRBD2. V trimming: 5 bases; J trimming: 1 base; junction bases outside the gene matches: 5. This CDR3 is 16 amino acids long. CDR1 is SEHNR, CDR2 FQNEAQ, per germline (reference sequence). This chain's CDR3 is CASSRTSGGTQETQYF. The CDR3 DNA sequence: TGTGCCAGCAGCCGCACTAGCGGGGGGACCCAAGAGACCCAGTACTTC.

The rearrangement uses TRBV5-6 and TRBJ1-2; 8 positions agree with TRBD1. Trimming removed 3 bases from V and 7 bases from J; junction bases left unmatched: 2. Germline CDR1 SGHDT, CDR2 YYEEEE. The CDR3 contains 12 residues. The chain's CDR3 is CASSSGTGGYTF. In DNA, the CDR3 is TGTGCCAGCAGCTCCGGGACAGGTGGCTACACCTTC.

This chain links TRBV7-9 with TRBJ2-7; D is unclear. Germline-derived CDR1 and CDR2 are SEHNR and FQNEAQ (reference sequence). V was clipped by 1 base and J by 5 bases, with 12 bases between them. The CDR3 is made up of 14 amino acids. CDR3 sequence (DNA): TGTGCCAGCAGCTTAGGACAAAGGAAGGACGAGCAGTACTTC. Amino acids: CASSLGQRKDEQYF.

The chain combines TRBV7-2 with TRBJ2-2; perhaps TRBD2 as D (5 bases). The length of the CDR3 is 14 residues. The V end lost 3 bases, the J end lost 6 bases, and 11 bases lay between the germline ends. Germline values: CDR1 SGHTA, CDR2 FQGNSA. The CDR3: CASSFGLRAGELFF. In DNA, the CDR3 is TGTGCCAGCAGCTTCGGTTTGAGGGCCGGGGAGCTGTTTTTT. Full variable domain (remainder filled in from reference TRBV7-2 and TRBJ2-2): GAGVSQSPSNKVTEKGKDVELRCDPISGHTALYWYRQSLGQGLEFLIYFQGNSAPDKSGLPSDRFSAERTGGSVSTLTIQRTQQEDSAVYLCASSFGLRAGELFFGEGSRLTVL.

The count of this clone is one. The V call is TRBV7-2, the J call TRBJ2-7; tentative D call: TRBD1 (6 bases). Germline V gene data show CDR1 as SGHTA and CDR2 as FQGNSA. The V and J ends lost 6 bases and 2 bases respectively, with 20 bases between them. This CDR3 has 16 amino acids. The DNA for the CDR3 is TGTGCCAGCAGACGCGCGGTTGCAGGGGCGACCTACGAGCAGTACTTC. Translating it yields CASRRAVAGATYEQYF.

CDR3 sequence: CATKTSGGTQYF. CDR3 nucleotides: TGTGCCACAAAGACTAGCGGGGGGACCCAGTACTTC. V gene TRBV2 combines with J gene TRBJ2-5, with 12 positions matching TRBD2. Germline CDR1 is SNHLY and CDR2 is FYNNEI. V gave up 10 bases and J gave up 7 bases; unmatched junction bases: 4. The CDR3 is 12 residues long.

The J gene is TRBJ2-5, the V gene TRBV7-2; 8 nucleotides agree with TRBD1. CDR1 and CDR2 from the germline V gene are SGHTA and FQGNSA. This CDR3 is built from 13 residues. V gave up 4 bases and J gave up 4 bases; unmatched junction bases: 2. The CDR3 DNA reads as TGTGCCAGCAGCTCTGACAGGGGAGAGACCCAGTACTTC. It is translated as CASSSDRGETQYF.

With regard to this clone: One end of the junction varies from germline; a read error may be responsible. CDR3 sequence reads: CASSFAAKGAYGQYF. In DNA form, the CDR3 reads TGTGCCAGCAGCTTTGCGGCAAAGGGGGCTTACGGGCAGTACTTC. The chain has TRBV7-8 and TRBJ2-7; 7 bases are shared with TRBD1. The CDR3 sequence is 15 residues long. Germline V gene lookup returns CDR1 SGHVS and CDR2 FQNEAQ.

The J gene is TRBJ2-3, the V gene TRBV6-5; 8 positions match TRBD1. The J segment lost 1 base and the V segment lost 7 bases, leaving 4 bases of the junction unmatched. The CDR3 sequence is 14 residues long. Germline values: CDR1 MNHEY, CDR2 SVGAGI. DNA of the CDR3: TGTGCCAGCACCCCGACAGGGGGCACAGATACGCAGTATTTT. Translating it yields CASTPTGGTDTQYF.

A few counts support this clone. The rearrangement uses TRBV6-1 and TRBJ2-5; D possibly matches TRBD1 or TRBD2 (5 bases each). Germline lookup yields CDR1 MNHNS and CDR2 SASEGT. The CDR3 totals 15 residues. V was clipped by 8 bases and J by 1 base, with 17 bases between them. CDR3 in amino acids: CASGGIGGSQETQYF. The CDR3 DNA is TGTGCCAGCGGGGGTATCGGTGGGAGCCAAGAGACCCAGTACTTC.

This chain links TRBV5-4 with TRBJ1-2; 8 positions match TRBD1. CDR1 and CDR2 from the germline V gene are SGHNT and YYREEE (reference sequence). Unmatched junction bases numbered 5, after V lost 1 base and J lost 9 bases. The CDR3 has 13 amino acids. CDR3 amino acids: CASSLSGQGRYTF. DNA of the CDR3: TGTGCCAGCAGCTTGTCCGGACAGGGACGCTACACCTTC.

The V call is TRBV6-5, the J call TRBJ2-2; D is uncertain. Per the germline V gene, CDR1 is MNHEY and CDR2 is SVGAGI. Trimming stripped 0 bases from V and 5 bases from J, with 7 bases between. The CDR3 sequence is 14 residues long. Here the CDR3 reads CASSYSLNTGELFF. The CDR3 nucleotides are TGTGCCAGCAGTTACTCCCTTAATACCGGGGAGCTGTTTTTT.

The chain couples TRBV11-2 to TRBJ1-1, with D possibly TRBD1 on 5 matching bases. This CDR3 spans 13 amino acids. CDR1 is SGHAT and CDR2 is FQNNGV in the germline V gene. The V gene lost 3 bases and the J gene lost 5 bases, with 10 bases spanning the gap. CDR3 sequence: CASSLRGGTEAFF. Here the CDR3 DNA reads TGTGCCAGCAGCTTGAGGGGTGGAACTGAAGCTTTCTTT.

The chain couples TRBV6-6 to TRBJ1-4; D perhaps matches TRBD1 (6 bases). The CDR3 length is 15 residues. Trimming took 6 bases from V and 3 from J, leaving 14 bases between them. Germline V gene sequence: CDR1 MNHNY, CDR2 SVGAGI (reference sequence). The CDR3 region is CASRVLQGPNEKLFF. The CDR3 region has the DNA TGTGCCAGCAGAGTATTACAGGGACCTAATGAAAAACTGTTTTTT.